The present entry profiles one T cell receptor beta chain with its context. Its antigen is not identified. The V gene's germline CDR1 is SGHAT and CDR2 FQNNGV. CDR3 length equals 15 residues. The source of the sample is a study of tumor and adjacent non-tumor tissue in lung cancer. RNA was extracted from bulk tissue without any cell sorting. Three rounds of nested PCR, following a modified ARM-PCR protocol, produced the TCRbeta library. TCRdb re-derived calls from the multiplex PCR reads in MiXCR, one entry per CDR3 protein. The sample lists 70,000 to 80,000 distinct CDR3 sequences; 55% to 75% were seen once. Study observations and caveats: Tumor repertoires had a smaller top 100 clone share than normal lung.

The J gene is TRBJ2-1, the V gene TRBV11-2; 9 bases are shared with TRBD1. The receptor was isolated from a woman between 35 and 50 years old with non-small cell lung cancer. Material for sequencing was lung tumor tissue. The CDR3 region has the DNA TGTGATAGCAGCGTAGGTGGGACAGGGTACAATGAGCAGTTCTTC. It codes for CDSSVGGTGYNEQFF.